What follows describes a single T cell receptor beta chain. The data were taken from a study of TIL therapy for anti-PD-1-resistant metastatic lung cancer. The time point: pre-treatment sample, taken before nivolumab and TIL therapy. V lost 7 bases and J lost 0, with 12 bases in between. CDR3 length equals 14 residues. The germline gives CDR1 MDHEN, CDR2 SYDVKM. Sequencing used immunoSEQ v3. The table came from immunoSEQ multiplex PCR; TCRdb's copy has only in-frame clones and leaves some out. The data contain 54,000 or so clones, roughly 70% of them singletons. Sequenced here: blood, sampled at baseline. This receptor was identified in a person aged 25-85 years with non-small cell lung cancer. This chain connects TRBV28 to TRBJ1-2; D is uncertain. The CDR3 loop is CASTVRAANYGYTF. CDR3 nucleotides: TGTGCCAGCACCGTAAGAGCAGCTAACTATGGCTACACCTTC.